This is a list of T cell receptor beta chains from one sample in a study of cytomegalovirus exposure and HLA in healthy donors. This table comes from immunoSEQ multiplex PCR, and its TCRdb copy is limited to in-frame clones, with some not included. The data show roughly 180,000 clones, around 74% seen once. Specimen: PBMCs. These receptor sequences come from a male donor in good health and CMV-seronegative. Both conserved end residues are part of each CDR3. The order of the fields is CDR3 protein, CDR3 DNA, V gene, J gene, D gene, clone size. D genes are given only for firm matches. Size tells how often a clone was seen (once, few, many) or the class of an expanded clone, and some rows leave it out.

CDR3aa: CASSWTTGTGDIGYTF
CDR3nt: TGTGCCAGCAGCTGGACCACCGGGACAGGGGATATTGGCTACACCTTC
v_gene: TRBV5-4
j_gene: TRBJ1-2
d_gene: TRBD1
abundance: NA

CDR3aa: CASRDRDRDANYGYTF
CDR3nt: TGTGCCAGCAGAGACCGGGACAGGGATGCGAACTATGGCTACACCTTC
v_gene: TRBV2
j_gene: TRBJ1-2
d_gene: TRBD1
abundance: NA

CDR3aa: CASSPPLGARSYNSPLHF
CDR3nt: TGTGCCAGCAGTCCTCCCTTAGGGGCCCGCTCCTATAATTCACCCCTCCACTTT
v_gene: TRBV27
j_gene: TRBJ1-6
d_gene: NA
abundance: NA

CDR3aa: CSGEGTSGRVPNNEQFF
CDR3nt: TGCAGCGGTGAAGGGACTAGCGGGAGGGTACCAAACAATGAGCAGTTCTTC
v_gene: TRBV29-1
j_gene: TRBJ2-1
d_gene: TRBD2
abundance: few

CDR3aa: CAGQRGYTEAFF
CDR3nt: TGTGCCGGGCAGCGGGGGTACACTGAAGCTTTCTTT
v_gene: TRBV28
j_gene: TRBJ1-1
d_gene: NA
abundance: NA

CDR3aa: CASSSVGWADTQYF
CDR3nt: TGTGCCAGCAGCTCGGTCGGGTGGGCAGATACGCAGTATTTT
v_gene: TRBV5-4
j_gene: TRBJ2-3
d_gene: NA
abundance: NA

CDR3aa: CASSLLTSGGWNEQFF
CDR3nt: TGTGCCAGCAGTTTATTAACTAGCGGGGGGTGGAATGAGCAGTTCTTC
v_gene: TRBV27
j_gene: TRBJ2-1
d_gene: TRBD2
abundance: NA

CDR3aa: CASSGQTTDTQYF
CDR3nt: TGTGCCAGCAGTGGACAGACCACAGATACGCAGTATTTT
v_gene: TRBV2
j_gene: TRBJ2-3
d_gene: NA
abundance: once

CDR3aa: CAISSSTGVGETQYF
CDR3nt: TGTGCCATCAGTAGCTCGACAGGGGTCGGGGAGACCCAGTACTTC
v_gene: TRBV10-3
j_gene: TRBJ2-5
d_gene: TRBD1
abundance: NA

CDR3aa: CASSQTPPGGYGYMNTEAFF
CDR3nt: TGCGCCAGCAGTCAAACTCCGCCAGGGGGCTATGGATACATGAACACTGAAGCTTTCTTT
v_gene: TRBV23-1
j_gene: TRBJ1-1
d_gene: TRBD1
abundance: NA